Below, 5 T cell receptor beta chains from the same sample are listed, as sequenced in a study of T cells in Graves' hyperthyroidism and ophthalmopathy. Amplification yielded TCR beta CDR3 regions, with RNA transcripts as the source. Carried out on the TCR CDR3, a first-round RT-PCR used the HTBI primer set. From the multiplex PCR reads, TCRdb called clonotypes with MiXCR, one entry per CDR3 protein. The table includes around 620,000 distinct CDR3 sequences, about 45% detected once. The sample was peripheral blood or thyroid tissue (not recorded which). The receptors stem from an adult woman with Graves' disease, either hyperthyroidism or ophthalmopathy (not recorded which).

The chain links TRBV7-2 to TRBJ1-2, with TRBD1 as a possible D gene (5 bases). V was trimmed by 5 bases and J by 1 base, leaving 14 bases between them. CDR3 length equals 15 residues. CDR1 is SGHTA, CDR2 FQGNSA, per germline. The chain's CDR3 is CASSLQGALNYGYTF. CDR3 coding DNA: TGTGCCAGCAGCCTCCAGGGAGCCCTTAACTATGGCTACACCTTC.

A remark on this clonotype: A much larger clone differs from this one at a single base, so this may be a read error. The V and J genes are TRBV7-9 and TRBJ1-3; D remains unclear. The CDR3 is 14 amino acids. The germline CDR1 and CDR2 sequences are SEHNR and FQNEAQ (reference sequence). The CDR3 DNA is TGTGCCAGCAGCTTAGTTTACTCTGGAAACACCACATATTTT. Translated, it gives CASSLVYSGNTTYF.

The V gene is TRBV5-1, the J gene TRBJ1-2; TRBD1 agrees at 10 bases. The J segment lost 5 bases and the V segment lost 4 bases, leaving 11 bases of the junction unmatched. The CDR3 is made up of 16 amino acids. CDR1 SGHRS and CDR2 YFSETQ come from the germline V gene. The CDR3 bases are TGCGCCAGCAGCCCTACACCGGGACAGGGGATTTATGGCTACACCTTC. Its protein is CASSPTPGQGIYGYTF.

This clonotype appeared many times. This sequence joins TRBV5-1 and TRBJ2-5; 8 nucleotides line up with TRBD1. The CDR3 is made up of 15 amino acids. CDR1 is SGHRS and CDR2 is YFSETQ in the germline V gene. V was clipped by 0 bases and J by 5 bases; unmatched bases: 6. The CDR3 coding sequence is TGCGCCAGCAGCTTGGACGCAGGGGGCTGGGAGACCCAGTACTTC. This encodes CASSLDAGGWETQYF. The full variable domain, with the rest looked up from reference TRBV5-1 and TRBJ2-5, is KAGVTQTPRYLIKTRGQQVTLSCSPISGHRSVSWYQQTPGQGLQFLFEYFSETQRNKGNFPGRFSGRQFSNSRSEMNVSTLELGDSALYLCASSLDAGGWETQYFGPGTRLLVL.

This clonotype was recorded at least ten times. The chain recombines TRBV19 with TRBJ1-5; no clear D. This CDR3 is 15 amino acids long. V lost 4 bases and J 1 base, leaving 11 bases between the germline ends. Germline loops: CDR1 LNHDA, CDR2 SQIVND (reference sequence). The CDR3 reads CASSREGTSNQPQHF. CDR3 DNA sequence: TGTGCCAGTAGTAGGGAAGGCACGAGCAATCAGCCCCAGCATTTT. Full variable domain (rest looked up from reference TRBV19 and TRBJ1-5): DGGITQSPKYLFRKEGQNVTLSCEQNLNHDAMYWYRQDPGQGLRLIYYSQIVNDFQKGDIAEGYSVSREKKESFPLTVTSAQKNPTAFYLCASSREGTSNQPQHFGDGTRLSIL.